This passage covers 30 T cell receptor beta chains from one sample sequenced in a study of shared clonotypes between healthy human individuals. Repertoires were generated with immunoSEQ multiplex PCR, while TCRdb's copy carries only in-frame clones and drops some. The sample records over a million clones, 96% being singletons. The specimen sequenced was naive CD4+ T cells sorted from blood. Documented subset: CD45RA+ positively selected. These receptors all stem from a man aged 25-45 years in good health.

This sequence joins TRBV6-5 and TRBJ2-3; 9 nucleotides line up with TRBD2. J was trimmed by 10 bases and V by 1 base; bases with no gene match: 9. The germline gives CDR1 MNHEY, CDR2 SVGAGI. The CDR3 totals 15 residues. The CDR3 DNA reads TGTGCCAGCAGTTACTGGCGGGAGGGACGATTGCCGCAGTATTTT. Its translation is CASSYWREGRLPQYF.

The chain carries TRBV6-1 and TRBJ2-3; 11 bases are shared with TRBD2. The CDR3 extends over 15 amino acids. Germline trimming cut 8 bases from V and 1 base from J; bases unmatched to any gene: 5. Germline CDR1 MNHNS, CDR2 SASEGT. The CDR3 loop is CASGTSGSGTDTQYF. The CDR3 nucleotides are TGTGCCAGCGGCACTAGCGGGAGTGGCACAGATACGCAGTATTTT.

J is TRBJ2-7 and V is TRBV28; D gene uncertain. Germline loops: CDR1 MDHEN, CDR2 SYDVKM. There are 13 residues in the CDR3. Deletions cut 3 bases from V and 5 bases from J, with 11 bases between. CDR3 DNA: TGTGCCAGCAGTTTGTCGATGTCTAACGAGCAGTACTTC. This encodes CASSLSMSNEQYF. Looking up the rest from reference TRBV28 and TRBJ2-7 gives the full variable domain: DVKVTQSSRYLVKRTGEKVFLECVQDMDHENMFWYRQDPGLGLRLIYFSYDVKMKEKGDIPEGYSVSREKKERFSLILESASTNQTSMYLCASSLSMSNEQYFGPGTRLTVT.

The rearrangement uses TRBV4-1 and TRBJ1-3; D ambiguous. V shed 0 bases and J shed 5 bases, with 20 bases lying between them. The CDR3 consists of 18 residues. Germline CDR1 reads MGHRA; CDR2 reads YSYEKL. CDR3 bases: TGCGCCAGCAGCCAAGAGATGTCCGCCGGTCAAGCGAGAAACACCATATATTTT. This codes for CASSQEMSAGQARNTIYF.

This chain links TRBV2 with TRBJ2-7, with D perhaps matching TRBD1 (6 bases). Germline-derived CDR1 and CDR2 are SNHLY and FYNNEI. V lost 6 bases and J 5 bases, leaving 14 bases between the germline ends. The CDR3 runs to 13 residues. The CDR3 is CASRVTGNNEQYF. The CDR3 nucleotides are TGTGCCAGCAGAGTTACAGGGAACAACGAGCAGTACTTC.

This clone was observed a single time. The CDR3 sequence: CASSQGVYPTDTQYF. For the CDR3, the DNA is TGTGCCAGCAGCCAAGGGGTATACCCGACAGATACGCAGTATTTT. This rearrangement joins TRBV14 to TRBJ2-3; D is ambiguous. The ends were cut back, 1 base at V and 3 bases at J, with 11 bases in the middle. CDR3 length: 15 amino acids. Germline V gene lookup returns CDR1 SGHDN and CDR2 FVKESK.

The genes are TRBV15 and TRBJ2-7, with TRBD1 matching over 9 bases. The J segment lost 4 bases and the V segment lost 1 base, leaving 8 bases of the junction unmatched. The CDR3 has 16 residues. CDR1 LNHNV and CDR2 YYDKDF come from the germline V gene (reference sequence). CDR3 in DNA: TGTGCCACCAGCAGAGGTACGAGACAGGGGGAATACGAGCAGTACTTC. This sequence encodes CATSRGTRQGEYEQYF.

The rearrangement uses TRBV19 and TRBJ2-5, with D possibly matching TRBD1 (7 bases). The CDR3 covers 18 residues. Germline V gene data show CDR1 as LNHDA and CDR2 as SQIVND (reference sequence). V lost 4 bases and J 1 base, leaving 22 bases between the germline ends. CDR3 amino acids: CASSKKAGGRLGQETQYF. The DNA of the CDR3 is TGTGCCAGTAGTAAAAAGGCAGGGGGGCGGCTAGGCCAAGAGACCCAGTACTTC.

As DNA, the CDR3 is TGTGCCAGCTCACCATTGGAGGTCACAGATACGCAGTATTTT. This sequence encodes CASSPLEVTDTQYF. The chain carries TRBV18 and TRBJ2-3; D might be TRBD2 (5 bases). V was pared by 2 bases and J by 2 bases, with 8 bases between. Germline values: CDR1 KGHSH, CDR2 LQKENI. The CDR3 contains 14 residues.

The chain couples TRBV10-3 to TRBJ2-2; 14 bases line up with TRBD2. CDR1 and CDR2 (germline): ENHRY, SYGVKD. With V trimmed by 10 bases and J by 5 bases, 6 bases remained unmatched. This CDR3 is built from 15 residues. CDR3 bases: TGTGCCAAGGGACTAGCGGGAGAGGGGACCGGGGAGCTGTTTTTT. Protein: CAKGLAGEGTGELFF.

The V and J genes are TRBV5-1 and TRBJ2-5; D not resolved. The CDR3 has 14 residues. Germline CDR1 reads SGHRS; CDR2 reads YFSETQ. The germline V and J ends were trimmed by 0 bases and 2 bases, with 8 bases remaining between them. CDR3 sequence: CASSLVGRQETQYF. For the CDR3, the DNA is TGCGCCAGCAGCTTGGTGGGTAGACAAGAGACCCAGTACTTC.

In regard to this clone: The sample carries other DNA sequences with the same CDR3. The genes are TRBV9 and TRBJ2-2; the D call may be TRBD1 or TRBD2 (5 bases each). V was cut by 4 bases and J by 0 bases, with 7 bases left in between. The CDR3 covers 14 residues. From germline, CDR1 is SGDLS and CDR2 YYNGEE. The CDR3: CASSPGPNTGELFF. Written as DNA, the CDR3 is TGTGCCAGCAGCCCGGGACCGAACACCGGGGAGCTGTTTTTT.

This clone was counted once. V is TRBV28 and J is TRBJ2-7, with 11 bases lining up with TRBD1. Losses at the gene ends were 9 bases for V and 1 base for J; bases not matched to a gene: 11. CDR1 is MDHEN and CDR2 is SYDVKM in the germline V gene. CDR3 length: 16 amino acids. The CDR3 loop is CARTQLGQGVSYEQYF. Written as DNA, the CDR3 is TGTGCCAGGACCCAACTGGGACAGGGGGTGTCCTACGAGCAGTACTTC.

The CDR3 loop reads CASSSPSAGGFKETQYF. The CDR3 DNA reads TGTGCCAGCAGCTCTCCCTCCGCGGGAGGGTTTAAAGAGACCCAGTACTTC. This chain connects TRBV7-2 to TRBJ2-5; TRBD2 matches 9 bases. CDR1 and CDR2 (germline): SGHTA, FQGNSA. CDR3 size: 17 residues. Trimming at V came to 4 bases and at J to 3 bases, leaving 12 bases not matched to a gene.

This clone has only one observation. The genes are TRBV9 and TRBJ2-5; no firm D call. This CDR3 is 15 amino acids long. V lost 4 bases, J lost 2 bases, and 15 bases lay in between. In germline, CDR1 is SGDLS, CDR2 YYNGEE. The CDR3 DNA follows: TGTGCCAGCAGCCCGACTTCGCGGCAACAAGAGACCCAGTACTTC. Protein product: CASSPTSRQQETQYF.

The CDR3 reads CSARISSFTGVIYNEQFF. The CDR3 DNA reads TGCAGCGCCCGGATATCGTCGTTCACAGGGGTCATCTACAATGAGCAGTTCTTC. This chain links TRBV29-1 with TRBJ2-1, with 7 nucleotides matching TRBD1. The CDR3 has 18 residues. From germline, CDR1 is SQVTM and CDR2 ANQGSEA. The trim removed 7 bases at V and 3 bases at J, leaving 21 bases unmatched.

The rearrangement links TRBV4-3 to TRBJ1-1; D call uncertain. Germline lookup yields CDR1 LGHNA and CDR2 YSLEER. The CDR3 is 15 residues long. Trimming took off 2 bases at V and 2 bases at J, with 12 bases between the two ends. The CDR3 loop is CASSQLAGANTEAFF. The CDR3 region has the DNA TGCGCCAGCAGCCAATTGGCAGGAGCTAACACTGAAGCTTTCTTT.

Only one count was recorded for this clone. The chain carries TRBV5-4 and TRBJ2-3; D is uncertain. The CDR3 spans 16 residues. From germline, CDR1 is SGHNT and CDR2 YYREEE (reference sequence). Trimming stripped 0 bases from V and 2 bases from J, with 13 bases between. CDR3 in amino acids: CASSLARATFTDTQYF. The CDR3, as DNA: TGTGCCAGCAGCTTGGCCCGGGCGACCTTCACAGATACGCAGTATTTT.

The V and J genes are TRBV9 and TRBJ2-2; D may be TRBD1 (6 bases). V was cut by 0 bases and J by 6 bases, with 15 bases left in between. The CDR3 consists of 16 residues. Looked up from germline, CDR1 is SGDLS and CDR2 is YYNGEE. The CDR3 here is CASSVGRRRGAGELFF. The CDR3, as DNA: TGTGCCAGCAGCGTAGGACGGCGCAGGGGTGCCGGGGAGCTGTTTTTT. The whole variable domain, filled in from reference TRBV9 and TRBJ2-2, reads DSGVTQTPKHLITATGQRVTLRCSPRSGDLSVYWYQQSLDQGLQFLIQYYNGEERAKGNILERFSAQQFPDLHSELNLSSLELGDSALYFCASSVGRRRGAGELFFGEGSRLTVL.

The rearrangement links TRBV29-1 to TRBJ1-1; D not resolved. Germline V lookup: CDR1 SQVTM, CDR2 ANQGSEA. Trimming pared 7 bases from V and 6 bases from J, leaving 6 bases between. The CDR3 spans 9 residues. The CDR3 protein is CSAGPEAFF. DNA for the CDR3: TGCAGCGCGGGCCCTGAAGCTTTCTTT.

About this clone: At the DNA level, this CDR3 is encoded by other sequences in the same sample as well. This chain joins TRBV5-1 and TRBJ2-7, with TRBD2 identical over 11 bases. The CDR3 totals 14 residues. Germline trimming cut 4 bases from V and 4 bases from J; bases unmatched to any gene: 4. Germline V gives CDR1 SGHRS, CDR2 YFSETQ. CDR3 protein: CASSGTSGSYEQYF. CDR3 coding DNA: TGCGCCAGCAGCGGAACTAGCGGGAGTTACGAGCAGTACTTC.

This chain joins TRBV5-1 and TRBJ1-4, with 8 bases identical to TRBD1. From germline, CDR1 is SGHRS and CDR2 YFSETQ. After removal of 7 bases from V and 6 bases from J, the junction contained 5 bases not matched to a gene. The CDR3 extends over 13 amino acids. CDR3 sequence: CASRQTGDEKLFF. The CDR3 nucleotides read TGCGCCAGCCGGCAGACAGGGGATGAAAAACTGTTTTTT.

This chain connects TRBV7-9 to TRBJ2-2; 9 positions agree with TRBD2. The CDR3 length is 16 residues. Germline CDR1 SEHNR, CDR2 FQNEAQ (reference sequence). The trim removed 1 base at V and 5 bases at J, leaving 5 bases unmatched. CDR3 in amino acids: CASSLGLAGPTGELFF. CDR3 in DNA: TGTGCCAGCAGCTTAGGGCTAGCGGGACCAACCGGGGAGCTGTTTTTT. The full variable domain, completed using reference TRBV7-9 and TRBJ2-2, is DTGVSQNPRHKITKRGQNVTFRCDPISEHNRLYWYRQTLGQGPEFLTYFQNEAQLEKSRLLSDRFSAERPKGSFSTLEIQRTEQGDSAMYLCASSLGLAGPTGELFFGEGSRLTVL.

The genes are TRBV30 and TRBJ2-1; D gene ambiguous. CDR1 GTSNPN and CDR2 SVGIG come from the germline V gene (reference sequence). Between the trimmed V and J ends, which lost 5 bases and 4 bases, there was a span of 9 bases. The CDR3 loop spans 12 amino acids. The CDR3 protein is CAWSATYNEQFF. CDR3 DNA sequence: TGTGCCTGGTCGGCAACATACAATGAGCAGTTCTTC.

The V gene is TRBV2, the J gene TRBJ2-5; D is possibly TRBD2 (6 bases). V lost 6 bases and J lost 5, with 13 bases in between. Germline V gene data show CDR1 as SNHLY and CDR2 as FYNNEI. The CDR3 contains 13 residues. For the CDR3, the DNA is TGTGCCAGCAGGGAGGGCCCCTTGGAGACCCAGTACTTC. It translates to CASREGPLETQYF.

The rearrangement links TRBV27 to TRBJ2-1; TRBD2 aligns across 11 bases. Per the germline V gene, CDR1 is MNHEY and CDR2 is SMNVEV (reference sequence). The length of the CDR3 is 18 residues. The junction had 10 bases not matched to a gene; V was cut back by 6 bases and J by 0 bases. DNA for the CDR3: TGTGCCAGCAGCCCGGGGCTAGCGGGAGGCCGCTCCTACAATGAGCAGTTCTTC. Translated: CASSPGLAGGRSYNEQFF.

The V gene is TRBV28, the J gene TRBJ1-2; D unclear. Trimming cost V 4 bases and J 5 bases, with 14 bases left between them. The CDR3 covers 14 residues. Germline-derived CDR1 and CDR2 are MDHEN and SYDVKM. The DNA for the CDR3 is TGTGCCAGCAGTTCCCACCAAAGCGTTTATGGCTACACCTTC. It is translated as CASSSHQSVYGYTF.

The CDR3 is CASSYGPSGSVEFF. The CDR3 nucleotides read TGCGCCAGCAGCTACGGTCCTAGCGGGAGTGTAGAGTTCTTC. The chain uses TRBV5-1 and TRBJ2-1, with 10 bases aligning to TRBD2. The CDR3 has 14 amino acids. The V segment lost 3 bases and the J segment 14 bases; nucleotides outside the gene matches: 11. The germline gives CDR1 SGHRS, CDR2 YFSETQ.

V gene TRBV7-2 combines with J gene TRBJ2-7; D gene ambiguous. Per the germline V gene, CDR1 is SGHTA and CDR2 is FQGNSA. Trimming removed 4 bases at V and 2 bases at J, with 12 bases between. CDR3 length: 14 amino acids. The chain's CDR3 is CASSSLLDPYEQYF. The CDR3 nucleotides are TGTGCCAGCAGCTCGTTACTTGACCCCTACGAGCAGTACTTC.

The CDR3 loop is CASSQERRGNTEAFF. The CDR3 coding sequence is TGTGCCAGCAGCCAAGAAAGAAGGGGGAACACTGAAGCTTTCTTT. The genes are TRBV4-2 and TRBJ1-1; TRBD1 might be the D (5 bases). Deletions cut 0 bases from V and 1 base from J, with 9 bases between. CDR1 is LGHNA and CDR2 is YNFKEQ in the germline V gene. This CDR3 has 15 residues.